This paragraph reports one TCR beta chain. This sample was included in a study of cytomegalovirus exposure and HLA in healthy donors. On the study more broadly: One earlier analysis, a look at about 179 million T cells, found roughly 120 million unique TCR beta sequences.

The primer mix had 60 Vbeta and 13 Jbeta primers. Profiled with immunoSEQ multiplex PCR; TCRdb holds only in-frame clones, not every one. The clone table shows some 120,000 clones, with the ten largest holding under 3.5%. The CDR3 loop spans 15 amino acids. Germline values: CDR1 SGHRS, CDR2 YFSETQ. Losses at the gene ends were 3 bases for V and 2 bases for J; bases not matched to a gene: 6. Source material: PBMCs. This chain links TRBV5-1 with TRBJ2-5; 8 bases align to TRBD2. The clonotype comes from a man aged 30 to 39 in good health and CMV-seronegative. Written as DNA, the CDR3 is TGCGCCAGCAGCTCATCCGGGACTAGTCAAGAGACCCAGTACTTC. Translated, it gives CASSSSGTSQETQYF.